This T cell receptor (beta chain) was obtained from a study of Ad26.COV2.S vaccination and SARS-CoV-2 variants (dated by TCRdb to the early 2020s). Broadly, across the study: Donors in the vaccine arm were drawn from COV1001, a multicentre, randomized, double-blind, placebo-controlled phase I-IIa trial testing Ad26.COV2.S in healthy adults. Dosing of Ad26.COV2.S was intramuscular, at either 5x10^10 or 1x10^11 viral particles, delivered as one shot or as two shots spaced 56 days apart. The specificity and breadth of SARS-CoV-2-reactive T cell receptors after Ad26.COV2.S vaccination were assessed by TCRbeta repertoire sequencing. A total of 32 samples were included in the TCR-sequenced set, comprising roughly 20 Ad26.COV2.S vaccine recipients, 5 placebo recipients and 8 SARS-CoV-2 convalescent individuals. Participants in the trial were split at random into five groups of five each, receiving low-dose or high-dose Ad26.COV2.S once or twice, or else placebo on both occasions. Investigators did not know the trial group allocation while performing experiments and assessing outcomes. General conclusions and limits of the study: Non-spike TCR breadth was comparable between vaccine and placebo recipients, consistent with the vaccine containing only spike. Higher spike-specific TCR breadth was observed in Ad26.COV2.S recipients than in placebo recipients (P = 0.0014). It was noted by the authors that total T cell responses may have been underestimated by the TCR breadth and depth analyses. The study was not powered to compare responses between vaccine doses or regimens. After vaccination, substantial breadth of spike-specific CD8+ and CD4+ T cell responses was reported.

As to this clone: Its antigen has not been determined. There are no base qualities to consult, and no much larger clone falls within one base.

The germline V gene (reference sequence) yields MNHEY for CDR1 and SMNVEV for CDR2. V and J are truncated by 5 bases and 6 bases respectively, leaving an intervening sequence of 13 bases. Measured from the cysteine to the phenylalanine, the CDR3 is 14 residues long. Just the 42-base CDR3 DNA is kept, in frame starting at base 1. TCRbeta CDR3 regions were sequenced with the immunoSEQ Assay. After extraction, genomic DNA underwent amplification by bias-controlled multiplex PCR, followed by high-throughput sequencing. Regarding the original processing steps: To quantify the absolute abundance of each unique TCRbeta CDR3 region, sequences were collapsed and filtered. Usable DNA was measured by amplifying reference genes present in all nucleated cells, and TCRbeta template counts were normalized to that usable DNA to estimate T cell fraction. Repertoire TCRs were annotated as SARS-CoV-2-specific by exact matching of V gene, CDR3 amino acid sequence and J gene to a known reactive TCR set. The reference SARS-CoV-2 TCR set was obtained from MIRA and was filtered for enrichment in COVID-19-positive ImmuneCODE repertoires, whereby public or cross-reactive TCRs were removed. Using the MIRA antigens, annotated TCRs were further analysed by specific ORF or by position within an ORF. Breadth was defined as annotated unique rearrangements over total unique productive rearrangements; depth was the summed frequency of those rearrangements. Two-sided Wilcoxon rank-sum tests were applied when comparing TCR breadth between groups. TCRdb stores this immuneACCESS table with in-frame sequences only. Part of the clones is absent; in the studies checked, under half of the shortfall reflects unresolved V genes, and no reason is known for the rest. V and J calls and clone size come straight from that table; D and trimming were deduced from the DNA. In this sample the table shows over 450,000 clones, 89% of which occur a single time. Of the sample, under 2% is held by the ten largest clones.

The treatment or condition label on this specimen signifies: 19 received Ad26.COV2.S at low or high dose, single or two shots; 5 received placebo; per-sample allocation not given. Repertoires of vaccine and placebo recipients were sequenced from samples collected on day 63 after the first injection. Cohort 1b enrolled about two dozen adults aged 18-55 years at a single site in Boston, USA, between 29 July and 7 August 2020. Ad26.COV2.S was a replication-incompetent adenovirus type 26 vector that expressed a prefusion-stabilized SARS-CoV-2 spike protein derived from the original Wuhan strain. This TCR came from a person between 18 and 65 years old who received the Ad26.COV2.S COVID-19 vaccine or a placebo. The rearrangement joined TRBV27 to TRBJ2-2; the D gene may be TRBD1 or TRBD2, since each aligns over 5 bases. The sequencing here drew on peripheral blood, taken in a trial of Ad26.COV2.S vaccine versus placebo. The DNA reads TGTGCCAGCAGTGCCGGGACCTCTGCCGGGGAGCTGTTTTTT. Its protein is CASSAGTSAGELFF.